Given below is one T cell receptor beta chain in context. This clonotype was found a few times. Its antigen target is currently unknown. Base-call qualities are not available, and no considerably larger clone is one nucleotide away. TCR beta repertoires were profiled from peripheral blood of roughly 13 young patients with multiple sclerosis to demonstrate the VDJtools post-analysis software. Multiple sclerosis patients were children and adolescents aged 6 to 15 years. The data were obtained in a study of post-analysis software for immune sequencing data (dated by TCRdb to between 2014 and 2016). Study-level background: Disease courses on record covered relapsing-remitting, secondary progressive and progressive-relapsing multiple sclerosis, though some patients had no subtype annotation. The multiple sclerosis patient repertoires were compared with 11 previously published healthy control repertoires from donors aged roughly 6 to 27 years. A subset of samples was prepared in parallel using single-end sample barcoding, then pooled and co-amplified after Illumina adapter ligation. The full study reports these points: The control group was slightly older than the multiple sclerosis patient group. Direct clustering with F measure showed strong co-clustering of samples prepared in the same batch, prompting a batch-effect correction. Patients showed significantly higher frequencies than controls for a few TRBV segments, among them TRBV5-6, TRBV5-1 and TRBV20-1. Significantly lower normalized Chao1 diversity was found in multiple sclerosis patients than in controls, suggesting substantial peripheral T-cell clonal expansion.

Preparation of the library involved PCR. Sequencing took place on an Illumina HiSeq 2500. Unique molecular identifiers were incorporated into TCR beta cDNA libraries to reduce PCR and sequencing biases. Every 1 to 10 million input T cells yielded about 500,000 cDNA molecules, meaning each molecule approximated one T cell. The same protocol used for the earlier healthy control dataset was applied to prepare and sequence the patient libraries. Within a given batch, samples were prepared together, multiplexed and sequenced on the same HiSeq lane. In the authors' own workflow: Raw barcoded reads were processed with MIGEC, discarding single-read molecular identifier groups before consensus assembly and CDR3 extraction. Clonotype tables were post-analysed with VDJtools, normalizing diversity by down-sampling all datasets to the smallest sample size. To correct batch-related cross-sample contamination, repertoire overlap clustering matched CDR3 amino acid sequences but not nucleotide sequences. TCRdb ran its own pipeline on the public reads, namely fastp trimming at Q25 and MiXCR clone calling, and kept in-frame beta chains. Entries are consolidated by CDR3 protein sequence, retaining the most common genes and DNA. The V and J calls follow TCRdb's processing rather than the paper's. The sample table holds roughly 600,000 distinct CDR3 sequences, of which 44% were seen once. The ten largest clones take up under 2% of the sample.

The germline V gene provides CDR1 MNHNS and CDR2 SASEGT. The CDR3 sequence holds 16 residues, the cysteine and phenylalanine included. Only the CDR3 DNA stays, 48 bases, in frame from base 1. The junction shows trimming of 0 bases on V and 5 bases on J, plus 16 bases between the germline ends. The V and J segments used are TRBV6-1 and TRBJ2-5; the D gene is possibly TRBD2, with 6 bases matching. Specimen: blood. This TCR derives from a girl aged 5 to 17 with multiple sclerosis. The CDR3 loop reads CASSEAAGLASETQYF. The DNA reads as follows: TGTGCCAGCAGTGAAGCAGCGGGCCTAGCGAGCGAGACCCAGTACTTC.